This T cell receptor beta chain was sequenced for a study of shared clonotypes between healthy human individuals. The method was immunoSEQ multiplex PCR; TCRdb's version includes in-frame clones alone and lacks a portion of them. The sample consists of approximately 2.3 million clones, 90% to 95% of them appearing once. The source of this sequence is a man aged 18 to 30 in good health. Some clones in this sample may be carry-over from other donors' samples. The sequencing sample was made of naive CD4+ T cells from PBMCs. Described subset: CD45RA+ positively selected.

The CDR3 loop is CASSSAWTRSETQYF. CDR3 nucleotide sequence: TGTGCCAGCAGCTCTGCCTGGACTAGATCAGAGACCCAGTACTTC. The chain uses TRBV11-2 and TRBJ2-5; 7 nucleotides match TRBD2. Losses at the gene ends were 4 bases for V and 4 bases for J; bases not matched to a gene: 9. This CDR3 comprises 15 residues. CDR1 and CDR2 from the germline V gene are SGHAT and FQNNGV.